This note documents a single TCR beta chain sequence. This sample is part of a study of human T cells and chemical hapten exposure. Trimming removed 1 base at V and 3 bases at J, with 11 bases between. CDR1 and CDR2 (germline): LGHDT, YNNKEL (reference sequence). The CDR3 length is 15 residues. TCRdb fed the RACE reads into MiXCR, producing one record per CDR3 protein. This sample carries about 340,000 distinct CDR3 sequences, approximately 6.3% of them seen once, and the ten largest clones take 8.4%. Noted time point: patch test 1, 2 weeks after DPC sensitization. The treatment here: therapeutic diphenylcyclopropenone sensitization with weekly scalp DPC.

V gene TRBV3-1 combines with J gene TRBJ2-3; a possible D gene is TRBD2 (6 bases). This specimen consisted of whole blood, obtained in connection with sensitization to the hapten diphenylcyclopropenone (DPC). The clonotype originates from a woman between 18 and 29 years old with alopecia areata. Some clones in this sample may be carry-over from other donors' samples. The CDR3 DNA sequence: TGTGCCAGCAGCCAAGCGGGGGTAGAAACAGATACGCAGTATTTT. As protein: CASSQAGVETDTQYF.